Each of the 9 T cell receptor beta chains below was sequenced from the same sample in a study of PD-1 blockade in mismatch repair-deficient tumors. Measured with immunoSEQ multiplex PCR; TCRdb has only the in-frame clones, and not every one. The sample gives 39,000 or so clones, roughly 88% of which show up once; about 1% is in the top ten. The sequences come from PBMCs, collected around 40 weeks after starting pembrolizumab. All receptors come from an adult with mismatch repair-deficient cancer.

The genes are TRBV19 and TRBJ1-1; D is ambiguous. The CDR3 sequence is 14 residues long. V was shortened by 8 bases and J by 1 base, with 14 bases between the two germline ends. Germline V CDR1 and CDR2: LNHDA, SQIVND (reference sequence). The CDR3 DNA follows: TGTGCCAGTTCCCCTTGGAGACCGAACACTGAAGCTTTCTTT. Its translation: CASSPWRPNTEAFF.

CDR3 sequence: CASSSTSGIGEQFF. The CDR3 region has the DNA TGTGCCAGCAGCTCCACTAGCGGGATCGGTGAGCAGTTCTTC. The chain uses TRBV5-4 and TRBJ2-1; 10 bases match TRBD2. The CDR3 runs 14 residues. The germline V gene encodes CDR1 SGHNT and CDR2 YYREEE (reference sequence). The V and J ends lost 3 bases and 9 bases, in that order; junction bases with no gene match: 6.

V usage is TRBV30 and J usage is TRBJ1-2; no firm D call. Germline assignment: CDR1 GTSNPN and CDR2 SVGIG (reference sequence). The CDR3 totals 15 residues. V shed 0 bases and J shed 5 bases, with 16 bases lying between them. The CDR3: CAWSVGVRAVYGYTF. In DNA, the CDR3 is TGTGCCTGGAGTGTAGGAGTTCGTGCGGTTTATGGCTACACCTTC.

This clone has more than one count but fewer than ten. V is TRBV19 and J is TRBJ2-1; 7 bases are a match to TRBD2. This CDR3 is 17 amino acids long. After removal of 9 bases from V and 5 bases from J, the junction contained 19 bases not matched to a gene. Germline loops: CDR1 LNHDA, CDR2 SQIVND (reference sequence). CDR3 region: CASNFGGKAGLNNEQFF. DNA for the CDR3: TGTGCCAGCAACTTCGGGGGAAAAGCGGGGTTAAACAATGAGCAGTTCTTC.

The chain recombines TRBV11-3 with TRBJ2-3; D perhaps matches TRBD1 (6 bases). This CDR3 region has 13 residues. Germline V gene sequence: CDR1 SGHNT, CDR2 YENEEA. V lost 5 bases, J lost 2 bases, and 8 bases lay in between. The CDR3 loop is CASSQGFTDTQYF. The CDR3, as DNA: TGTGCCAGCAGCCAGGGGTTCACAGATACGCAGTATTTT.

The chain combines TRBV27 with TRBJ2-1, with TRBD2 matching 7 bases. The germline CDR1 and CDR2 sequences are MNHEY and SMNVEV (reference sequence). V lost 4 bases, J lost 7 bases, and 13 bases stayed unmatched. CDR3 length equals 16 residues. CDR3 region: CASSSPRVAGMNEQFF. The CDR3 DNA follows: TGTGCCAGCAGTTCCCCTAGGGTAGCGGGTATGAATGAGCAGTTCTTC.

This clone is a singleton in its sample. CDR3 loop: CASSFFGGEYYEQYF. CDR3 DNA sequence: TGTGCCAGCAGTTTTTTTGGGGGGGAATACTACGAGCAGTACTTC. The rearrangement uses TRBV28 and TRBJ2-7; 7 bases agree with TRBD2. This CDR3 has 15 amino acids. The germline CDR1 and CDR2 sequences are MDHEN and SYDVKM. Trimming took 3 bases from V and 3 from J; bases not matched to a gene: 8.

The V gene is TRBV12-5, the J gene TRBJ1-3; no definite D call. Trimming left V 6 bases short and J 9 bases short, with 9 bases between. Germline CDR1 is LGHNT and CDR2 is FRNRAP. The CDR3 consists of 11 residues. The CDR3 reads CASGRGSTIYF. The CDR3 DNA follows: TGTGCTAGTGGCCGCGGGAGCACCATATATTTT.

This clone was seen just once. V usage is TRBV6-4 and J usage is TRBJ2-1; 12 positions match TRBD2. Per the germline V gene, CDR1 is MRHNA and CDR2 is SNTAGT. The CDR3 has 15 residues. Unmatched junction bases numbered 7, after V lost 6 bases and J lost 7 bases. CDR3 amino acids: CASSRLAGEYNEQFF. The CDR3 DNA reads TGTGCCAGCAGCCGACTAGCGGGAGAGTATAATGAGCAGTTCTTC.